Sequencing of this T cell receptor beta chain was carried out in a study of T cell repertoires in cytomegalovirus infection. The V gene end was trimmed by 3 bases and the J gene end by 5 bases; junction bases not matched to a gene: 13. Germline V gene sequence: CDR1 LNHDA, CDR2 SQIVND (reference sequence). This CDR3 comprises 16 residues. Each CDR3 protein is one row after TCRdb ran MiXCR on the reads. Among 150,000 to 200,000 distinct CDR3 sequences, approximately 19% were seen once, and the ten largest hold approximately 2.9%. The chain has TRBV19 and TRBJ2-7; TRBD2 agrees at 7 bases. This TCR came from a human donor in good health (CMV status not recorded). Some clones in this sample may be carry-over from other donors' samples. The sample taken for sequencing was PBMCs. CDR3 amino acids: CASSILPAGRFDEQYF. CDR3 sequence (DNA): TGTGCCAGTAGTATCTTACCAGCGGGACGATTCGACGAGCAGTACTTC.